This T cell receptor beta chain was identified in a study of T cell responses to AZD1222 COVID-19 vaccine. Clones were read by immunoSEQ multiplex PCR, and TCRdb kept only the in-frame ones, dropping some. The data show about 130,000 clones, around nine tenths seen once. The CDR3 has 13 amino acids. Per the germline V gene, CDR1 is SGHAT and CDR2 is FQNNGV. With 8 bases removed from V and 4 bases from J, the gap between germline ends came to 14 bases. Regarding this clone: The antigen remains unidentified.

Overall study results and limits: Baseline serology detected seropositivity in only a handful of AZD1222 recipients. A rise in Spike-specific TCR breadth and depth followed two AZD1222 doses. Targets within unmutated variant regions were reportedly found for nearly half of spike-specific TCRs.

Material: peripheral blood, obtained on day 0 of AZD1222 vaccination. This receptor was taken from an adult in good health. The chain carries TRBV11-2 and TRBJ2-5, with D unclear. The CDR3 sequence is CASSSPGSETQYF. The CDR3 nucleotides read TGTGCCAGCTCCTCGCCGGGTTCAGAGACCCAGTACTTC.